The present T cell receptor beta chain was sequenced within a study of cytomegalovirus exposure and HLA in healthy donors. General study findings and limits: A reported reduction in N-insertions relative to the roughly 700-donor mean was seen in an Asian-associated ancestry cluster in a later analysis.

Both 60 Vbeta primers and 13 Jbeta primers went into the PCR. Data came from immunoSEQ multiplex PCR; TCRdb stores just in-frame clones and leaves some out. In the table there are 210,000 or so clones, approximately 82% of which are singletons. This clone was counted a few times. Its antigen is not known. This CDR3 contains 15 residues. Germline V gene lookup returns CDR1 ENHRY and CDR2 SYGVKD. V gave up 2 bases and J gave up 6 bases; unmatched junction bases: 3. The genes are TRBV10-3 and TRBJ1-4, with 10 bases aligning to TRBD1. Sequencing input: PBMCs. The sequence was collected from a woman between 40 and 55 years old in good health and CMV-seronegative. The CDR3 reads CAISEPGTGDEKLFF. The CDR3 DNA sequence: TGTGCCATCAGTGAGCCCGGGACAGGGGATGAAAAACTGTTTTTT.